One and the same sample provided the 5 T cell receptor beta chains below, sequenced in a study of T-cell memory formation after mild COVID-19. Using its own MiXCR run on the 5' RACE reads, TCRdb lists one record per CDR3 protein. This sample has 95,000 to 120,000 distinct CDR3 sequences, with 15% to 20% found just once. The specimen sequenced was PBMCs or a T cell subset sorted from them (not recorded which). The receptors shown here come from a young man who had mild COVID-19 (a few samples of this study predate the infection). Cell type and time point are not known.

Only a few counts were recorded for this clonotype. V and J are TRBV5-1 and TRBJ1-1, with 9 bases matching TRBD1. The CDR3 is made up of 14 amino acids. V shed 0 bases and J 11 bases; nucleotides not matched to a gene: 8. Germline assignment: CDR1 SGHRS and CDR2 YFSETQ. Written as DNA, the CDR3 is TGCGCCAGCAGCTTGGCGGGACAGGGACTAGGTGCTTTCTTT. It codes for CASSLAGQGLGAFF.

This clonotype was observed a single time. This sequence joins TRBV6-6 and TRBJ2-1; no reliable D call. The CDR3 has 14 amino acids. Germline values: CDR1 MNHNY, CDR2 SVGAGI (reference sequence). V lost 4 bases, J lost 0 bases, and 7 bases lay in between. DNA of the CDR3: TGTGCCAGCAGTTCAGACCGCTCCTACAATGAGCAGTTCTTC. It encodes CASSSDRSYNEQFF.

The chain combines TRBV4-1 with TRBJ1-2, with a tentative D call TRBD1 (5 bases). Trimming removed 4 bases from V and 0 bases from J, with 15 bases in between. CDR1 and CDR2 from the germline V gene are MGHRA and YSYEKL. This CDR3 has 16 amino acids. The DNA for the CDR3 is TGCGCCAGCAGCCGTAACCCAGGGCCAACTAACTATGGCTACACCTTC. Translated, it gives CASSRNPGPTNYGYTF.

The J gene is TRBJ1-1, the V gene TRBV6-6; D is undetermined. CDR1 and CDR2 (germline): MNHNY, SVGAGI (reference sequence). CDR3 length: 14 residues. V gave up 2 bases and J gave up 2 bases, with 9 bases separating them. Here the CDR3 DNA reads TGTGCCAGCAGTTACGAGGGTACCAACACTGAAGCTTTCTTT. Residues: CASSYEGTNTEAFF.

This clonotype came up a few times. The rearrangement uses TRBV12-3 or TRBV12-4 and TRBJ1-6; 8 bases line up with TRBD1. V gave up 5 bases and J gave up 10 bases; unmatched junction bases: 7. The CDR3 loop spans 14 amino acids. As DNA, the CDR3 is TGTGCCAGCAGTCCTACAGGGGGACGGTCACCCCTCCACTTT. Protein product: CASSPTGGRSPLHF.